The 3 T cell receptor beta chains below come from one sample, sequenced in a study of graft-versus-host responses after intestinal transplantation (dated by TCRdb to 2020 to 2022). The library was generated by the immunoSEQ multiplex PCR assay. TCRdb re-hosts the immuneACCESS table, in-frame sequences only. Its copies lack some clones; in the studies checked, an unresolved V gene accounts for under half of them, and the cause for the rest is not known. The sample includes roughly 56,000 clones, with under 95% observed a single time. The ten largest clones add up to 2.5% to 3% of the sample. This material consisted of PBMCs, taken roughly 120 days after intestinal transplantation. The receptors originated from a human patient who received an intestinal transplant, so some T cells may come from the graft donor.

This rearrangement joins TRBV18 to TRBJ1-2, with unresolved D. V was trimmed by 6 bases and J by 4 bases, leaving 15 bases between them. The CDR3 has 14 amino acids. Germline CDR1 KGHSH, CDR2 LQKENI. CDR3 sequence reads: CASSYSPDGYGYTF. The CDR3 nucleotides read TGTGCCAGCTCCTACTCCCCGGACGGCTATGGCTACACCTTC.

The gene calls are TRBV5-5 and TRBJ1-1, with D hard to call. Germline V gene lookup returns CDR1 SGHKS and CDR2 YYEKEE (reference sequence). The length of the CDR3 is 15 residues. V lost 1 base to trimming and J lost 6 bases, with 16 bases between them. The DNA for the CDR3 is TGTGCCAGCAGCTTGCACCCGGACCAAGCCTCTGAAGCTTTCTTT. It encodes CASSLHPDQASEAFF.

The V gene is TRBV10-3, the J gene TRBJ1-2, with D perhaps matching TRBD1 (5 bases). The CDR3 runs 12 residues. The V gene lost 6 bases and the J gene lost 8 bases, with 13 bases spanning the gap. Germline V gene data show CDR1 as ENHRY and CDR2 as SYGVKD. CDR3 in DNA: TGTGCCATCAGCGGGACCTCCGGCGGCTACACCTTC. Protein sequence: CAISGTSGGYTF.